The sequence of this T cell receptor beta chain was determined in a study of CD8+ T cells in alopecia areata. Regarding the study as a whole: Greater clonality was observed in lesional scalp samples, especially alopecia totalis/universalis, versus normal scalp. One nonresponder leaves baseline CD8+ expansion's link to response uncertain. Although TCR sharing was seen in mice, sharing across patients was less clear, possibly for HLA-related reasons.

Treatment specified: oral pan-JAK inhibitor, 5-10 mg twice daily. The sequencing template was cDNA reverse transcribed from extracted RNA. Method: immunoSEQ multiplex PCR; TCRdb's copy keeps in-frame clones and lacks some. This sample has about 250,000 clones; approximately 60% occur once, and the top ten carry about 0.93%. A note on this clone: What it binds is not known.

The germline V and J ends were trimmed by 2 bases and 3 bases, with 7 bases remaining between them. This CDR3 has 13 amino acids. Per germline, CDR1 SGHTA and CDR2 FQGTGA. This TCR derives from a human donor with alopecia areata. This chain connects TRBV7-3 to TRBJ1-1, with a weak D call TRBD1 (5 bases). The sequencing here drew on CD4+ T cells sorted from blood, taken at approximately week 51, from a patient treated with tofacitinib. The CDR3 nucleotides read TGTGCCAGCAGCTTACAGGGTGACACTGAAGCTTTCTTT. As protein: CASSLQGDTEAFF.